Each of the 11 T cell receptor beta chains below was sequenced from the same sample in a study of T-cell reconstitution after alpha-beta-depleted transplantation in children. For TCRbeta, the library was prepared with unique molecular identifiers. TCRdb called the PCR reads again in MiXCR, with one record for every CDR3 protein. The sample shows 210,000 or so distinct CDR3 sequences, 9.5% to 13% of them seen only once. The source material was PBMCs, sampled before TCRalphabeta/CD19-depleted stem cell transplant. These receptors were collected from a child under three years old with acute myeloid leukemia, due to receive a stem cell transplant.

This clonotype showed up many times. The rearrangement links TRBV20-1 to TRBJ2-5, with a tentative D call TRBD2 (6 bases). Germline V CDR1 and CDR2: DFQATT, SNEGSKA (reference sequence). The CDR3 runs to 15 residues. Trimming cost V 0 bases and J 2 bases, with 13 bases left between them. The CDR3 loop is CSARDPASAQETQYF. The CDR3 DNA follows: TGCAGTGCTAGAGATCCGGCTAGCGCACAAGAGACCCAGTACTTC.

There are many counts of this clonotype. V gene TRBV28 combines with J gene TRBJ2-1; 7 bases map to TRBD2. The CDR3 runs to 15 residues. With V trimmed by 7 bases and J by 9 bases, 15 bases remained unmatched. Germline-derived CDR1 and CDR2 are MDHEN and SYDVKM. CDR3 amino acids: CASTVAGEGNIEQFF. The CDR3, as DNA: TGTGCCAGCACGGTTGCGGGGGAAGGGAACATTGAGCAGTTCTTC.

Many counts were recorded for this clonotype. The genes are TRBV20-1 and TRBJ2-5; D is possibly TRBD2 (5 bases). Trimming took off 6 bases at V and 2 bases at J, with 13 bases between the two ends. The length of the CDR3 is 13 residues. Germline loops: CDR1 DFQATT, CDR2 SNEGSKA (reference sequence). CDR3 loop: CSATEAGQETQYF. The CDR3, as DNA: TGCAGTGCCACGGAGGCCGGACAAGAGACCCAGTACTTC.

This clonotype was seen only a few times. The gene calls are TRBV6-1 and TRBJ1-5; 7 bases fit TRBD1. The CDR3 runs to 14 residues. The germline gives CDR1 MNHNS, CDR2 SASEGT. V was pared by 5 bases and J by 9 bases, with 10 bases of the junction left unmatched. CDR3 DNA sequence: TGTGCCAGCAGTCAGGGGGGGCATCAAGTGCCCCAGCATTTT. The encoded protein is CASSQGGHQVPQHF.

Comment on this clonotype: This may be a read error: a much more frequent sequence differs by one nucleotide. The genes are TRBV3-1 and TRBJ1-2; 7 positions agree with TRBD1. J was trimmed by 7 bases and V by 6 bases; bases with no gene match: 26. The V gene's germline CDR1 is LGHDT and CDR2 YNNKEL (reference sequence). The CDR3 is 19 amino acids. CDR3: CASSLFLGTGQTFYCGYTF. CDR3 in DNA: TGTGCCAGCAGTCTCTTTTTAGGTACGGGACAGACTTTTTACTGTGGCTACACCTTC.

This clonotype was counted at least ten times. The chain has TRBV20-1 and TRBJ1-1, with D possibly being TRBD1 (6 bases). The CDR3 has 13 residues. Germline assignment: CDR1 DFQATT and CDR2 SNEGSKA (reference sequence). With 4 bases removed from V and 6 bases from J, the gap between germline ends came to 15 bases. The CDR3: CSATLGGAAEAFF. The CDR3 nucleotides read TGCAGTGCTACACTCGGGGGGGCGGCTGAAGCTTTCTTT.

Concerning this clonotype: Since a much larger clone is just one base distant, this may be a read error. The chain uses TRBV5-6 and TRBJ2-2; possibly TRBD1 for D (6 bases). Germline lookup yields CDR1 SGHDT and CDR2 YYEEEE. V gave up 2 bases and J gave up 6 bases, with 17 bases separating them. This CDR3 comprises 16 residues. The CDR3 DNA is TGTGCCAGCAGCTTCTGGGGGCTTAATTGGGCCGGGGAGCTGTTTTTT. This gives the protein CASSFWGLNWAGELFF.

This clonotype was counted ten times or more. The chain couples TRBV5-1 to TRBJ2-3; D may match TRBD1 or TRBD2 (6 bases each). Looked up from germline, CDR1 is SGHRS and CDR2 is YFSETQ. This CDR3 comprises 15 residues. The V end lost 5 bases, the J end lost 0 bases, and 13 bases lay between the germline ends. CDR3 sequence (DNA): TGCGCCAGCAGAGGGGGAGGTCTAAGCACAGATACGCAGTATTTT. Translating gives CASRGGGLSTDTQYF.

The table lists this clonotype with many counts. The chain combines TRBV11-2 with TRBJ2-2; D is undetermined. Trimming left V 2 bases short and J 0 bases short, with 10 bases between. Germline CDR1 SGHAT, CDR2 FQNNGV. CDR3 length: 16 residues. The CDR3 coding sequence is TGTGCCAGCAGCTTACTGGGTCACGCGAACACCGGGGAGCTGTTTTTT. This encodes CASSLLGHANTGELFF.

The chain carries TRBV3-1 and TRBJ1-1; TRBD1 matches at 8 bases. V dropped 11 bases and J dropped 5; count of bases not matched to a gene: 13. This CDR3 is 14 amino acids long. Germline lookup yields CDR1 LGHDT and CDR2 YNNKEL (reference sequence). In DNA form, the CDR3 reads TGTGCCTGCTCCCCACAGGGGGTCGGAACTGAAGCTTTCTTT. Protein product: CACSPQGVGTEAFF.

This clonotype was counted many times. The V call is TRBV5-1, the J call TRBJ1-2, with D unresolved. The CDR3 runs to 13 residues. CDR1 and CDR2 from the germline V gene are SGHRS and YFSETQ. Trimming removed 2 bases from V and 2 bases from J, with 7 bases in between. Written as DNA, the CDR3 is TGCGCCAGCAGCTTATCGTCCAACTATGGCTACACCTTC. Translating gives CASSLSSNYGYTF.